The 2 T cell receptor beta chains below were found in one sample sequenced in a study of blood T cells in healthy people across ages. Combining a sample-barcoded 5' primer with a J-beta primer mix, a second PCR ran for about 7 to 11 cycles. TCRdb reprocessed the 5' RACE reads via MiXCR and lists one record per CDR3 protein. This table holds roughly 1,100,000 distinct CDR3 sequences, 20% to 25% found once. Separately, the same data were catalogued under a study of T cells of mothers and their children.

Sequencing was carried out using blood. Every receptor here comes from a girl aged 2 to 10 in good health.

J is TRBJ2-1 and V is TRBV7-2; 10 positions match TRBD2. CDR1 SGHTA and CDR2 FQGNSA come from the germline V gene. V gave up 5 bases and J gave up 0 bases; unmatched junction bases: 4. This CDR3 has 16 amino acids. The CDR3 protein is CASSLTSGASYNEQFF. The CDR3 nucleotides are TGTGCCAGCAGCCTAACTAGCGGGGCCTCCTACAATGAGCAGTTCTTC.

This clonotype has only a few counts. This chain links TRBV4-1 with TRBJ2-7, with 7 positions matching TRBD1. J gave up 1 base and V 2 bases, and 8 bases lay outside the gene matches. Germline loops: CDR1 MGHRA, CDR2 YSYEKL. CDR3 size: 16 residues. This CDR3 is CASSQPQGGVSYEQYF. CDR3 DNA sequence: TGCGCCAGCAGCCAACCCCAAGGGGGCGTTTCCTACGAGCAGTACTTC.